This entry lists 27 T cell receptor beta chains sequenced from one sample in a study of blood T cells in healthy people across ages (dated by TCRdb to 2015 to 2017). Libraries were built with 5' RACE. Sequencer: Illumina HiSeq 2500. A second PCR of about 7 to 12 cycles was run with a J-beta primer mix and a sample-barcoded 5' primer. The public reads were run again by TCRdb, first through fastp at Q25 and then through MiXCR, and only productive beta chains were kept. For every CDR3 protein sequence, its rows merge into one entry that carries the most common genes and DNA. This sample gives more than 1,000,000 distinct CDR3 sequences in total; roughly a quarter of them show up just once. The ten largest account for about 0.69% of the sample. These data were likewise used in another study, on T cells of mothers and their children.

The material sequenced was blood. These receptors were obtained from a girl aged 2 to 10 in good health.

This clonotype was observed a single time. The chain joins TRBV29-1 to TRBJ2-1; D gene uncertain. Between the trimmed V and J ends, which lost 5 bases and 4 bases, there was a span of 12 bases. Germline CDR1 and CDR2: SQVTM and ANQGSEA. The CDR3 runs 13 residues. The CDR3 spells CSVLPLTYNEQFF. The CDR3 nucleotides read TGCAGCGTTCTCCCACTTACTTACAATGAGCAGTTCTTC.

This clonotype was seen a few times. CDR3 in DNA: TGCGCCAGCAGCGGCGGGCTAACCTACGAGCAGTACTTC. Protein product: CASSGGLTYEQYF. The chain has TRBV4-1 and TRBJ2-7, with D perhaps TRBD2 (5 bases). CDR1 is MGHRA, CDR2 YSYEKL, per germline. V was pared by 5 bases and J by 2 bases, with 10 bases between. This CDR3 has 13 residues.

A note on this clonotype: It is likely a read error, because the conserved phenylalanine at the end of the CDR3 is missing. The chain has TRBV7-6 and TRBJ2-3, with D tentatively TRBD1 or TRBD2 (5 bases each). Germline V CDR1 and CDR2: SGHVS, FNYEAQ. Trimming shortened V by 4 bases and J by 4 bases, and 18 bases separated the two germline ends. The CDR3 loop spans 16 amino acids. The CDR3 region is CASSSTGAGSPDTQYL. The CDR3, as DNA: TGTGCCAGCAGCTCAACCGGGGCAGGCAGCCCAGATACGCAGTATCTT.

The J gene is TRBJ1-1, the V gene TRBV5-6, with 7 nucleotides matching TRBD1. Germline V gene lookup returns CDR1 SGHDT and CDR2 YYEEEE. The J segment lost 7 bases and the V segment lost 1 base, leaving 10 bases of the junction unmatched. The CDR3 is 15 amino acids. The CDR3 bases are TGTGCCAGCAGCTTGCCGATGACCGACAGGGATGAAGCTTTCTTT. The encoded protein is CASSLPMTDRDEAFF. The full variable domain, its missing parts supplied by reference TRBV5-6 and TRBJ1-1, is DAGVTQSPTHLIKTRGQQVTLRCSPKSGHDTVSWYQQALGQGPQFIFQYYEEEERQRGNFPDRFSGHQFPNYSSELNVNALLLGDSALYLCASSLPMTDRDEAFFGQGTRLTVV.

V and J are TRBV28 and TRBJ1-2; 7 positions match TRBD1. The CDR3 has 14 residues. Germline CDR1 is MDHEN and CDR2 is SYDVKM. J gave up 2 bases and V 4 bases, and 4 bases lay outside the gene matches. CDR3 in amino acids: CASSSLQGNYGYTF. The CDR3 DNA sequence: TGTGCCAGCAGTTCCCTACAGGGGAACTATGGCTACACCTTC.

J is TRBJ2-7 and V is TRBV6-1; 8 positions match TRBD2. Trimming took 5 bases from V and 7 from J; bases not matched to a gene: 13. The CDR3 has 15 amino acids. CDR1 is MNHNS and CDR2 is SASEGT in the germline V gene. CDR3 in DNA: TGTGCCAGCAGTCAGTCAATAGCGGGGCTGGGTGAGCAGTACTTC. This gives the protein CASSQSIAGLGEQYF.

This clonotype was counted ten times or more. This chain connects TRBV25-1 to TRBJ2-1, with 11 bases fitting TRBD2. Per germline, CDR1 MGHDK and CDR2 SYGVNS. V shed 4 bases, J shed 4 bases, and the junction held 6 bases outside the gene matches. The CDR3 loop spans 16 amino acids. DNA for the CDR3: TGTGCCAGCAGTGGGGCCGGGACTAGCGGTTACAATGAGCAGTTCTTC. It specifies CASSGAGTSGYNEQFF.

On this clonotype itself: A read error may account for a junction end that differs from germline. The chain combines TRBV3-1 with TRBJ2-2; 10 bases are shared with TRBD2. The CDR3 is 17 residues long. Germline assignment: CDR1 LGHDT and CDR2 YNNKEL (reference sequence). CDR3: CACSQEELAGVPGELFF. The CDR3 bases are TGTGCCTGCAGCCAAGAAGAGCTAGCGGGAGTACCCGGGGAGCTGTTTTTT.

The CDR3 reads CASSPNPEAGPFPNEQFF. DNA of the CDR3: TGTGCCAGCAGCCCCAACCCGGAAGCGGGCCCCTTTCCGAATGAGCAGTTCTTC. The J gene is TRBJ2-1, the V gene TRBV7-2, with a weak D call TRBD2 (6 bases). In germline, CDR1 is SGHTA, CDR2 FQGNSA. The CDR3 length is 18 residues. Trimming took off 5 bases at V and 7 bases at J, with 27 bases between the two ends.

This chain uses TRBV10-1 with TRBJ1-1; D is ambiguous. The V gene lost 6 bases and the J gene lost 0 bases, with 11 bases spanning the gap. There are 14 residues in the CDR3. Per the germline V gene, CDR1 is WNHNN and CDR2 is SYGVQD (reference sequence). The CDR3 loop reads CASRRVGMNTEAFF. The CDR3 bases are TGCGCCAGCAGGAGGGTCGGAATGAACACTGAAGCTTTCTTT.

This clonotype was found once. Given the absence of the conserved phenylalanine or tryptophan at the CDR3 end, a read error is likely. The chain is built from TRBV12-3 or TRBV12-4 and TRBJ2-1; D is unclear. Trimming cost V 3 bases and J 8 bases, with 5 bases left between them. CDR3 size: 11 residues. The CDR3: CASSFADEQFL. CDR3 coding DNA: TGTGCCAGCAGTTTCGCCGATGAGCAGTTCTTA.

The chain recombines TRBV6-2 or TRBV6-3 with TRBJ1-2; no definite D call. Trimming stripped 2 bases from V and 5 bases from J, with 9 bases between. The germline V gene has CDR1 MNHEY and CDR2 SVGEGT. The length of the CDR3 is 13 residues. CDR3 sequence (DNA): TGTGCCAGCAGTTACATGAACCTATATGGCTACACCTTC. It codes for CASSYMNLYGYTF.

This clonotype was counted between two and nine times. The rearrangement joins TRBV20-1 to TRBJ2-7; D is ambiguous. This CDR3 has 13 residues. V lost 1 base and J 2 bases, leaving 9 bases between the germline ends. Germline assignment: CDR1 DFQATT and CDR2 SNEGSKA (reference sequence). Written as DNA, the CDR3 is TGCAGTGCTAGAGTTGGGCAGACCTACGAGCAGTACTTC. It yields the protein CSARVGQTYEQYF.

This clonotype was recorded a few times. The CDR3 nucleotides read TGTGCCAGCAGCTCCTACCAGGGCACTGAAGCTTTCTTT. Translation gives CASSSYQGTEAFF. The rearrangement links TRBV11-2 to TRBJ1-1; possible D gene TRBD1, 5 bases. The germline gives CDR1 SGHAT, CDR2 FQNNGV. The CDR3 is 13 amino acids. Trimming pared 4 bases from V and 4 bases from J, leaving 10 bases between. The full variable domain, completed using reference TRBV11-2 and TRBJ1-1, is EAGVAQSPRYKIIEKRQSVAFWCNPISGHATLYWYQQILGQGPKLLIQFQNNGVVDDSQLPKDRFSAERLKGVDSTLKIQPAKLEDSAVYLCASSSYQGTEAFFGQGTRLTVV.

The chain combines TRBV28 with TRBJ1-5; TRBD1 is a possible D gene (6 bases). The germline V and J ends were trimmed by 6 bases and 0 bases, with 18 bases remaining between them. The CDR3 has 17 amino acids. Per the germline V gene, CDR1 is MDHEN and CDR2 is SYDVKM. The CDR3 loop reads CASSPPGDTFSNQPQHF. For the CDR3, the DNA is TGTGCCAGCAGCCCTCCAGGGGACACATTTAGCAATCAGCCCCAGCATTTT.

In the case of this clonotype: At one end, the junction sequence differs from germline, possibly due to a read error. The rearrangement joins TRBV6-1 to TRBJ1-1, with D uncertain. Germline values: CDR1 MNHNS, CDR2 SASEGT. CDR3 length: 13 residues. The CDR3 region is CASSGLKNTEAFF. The CDR3 DNA reads TGTGCCAGCAGTGGGCTTAAAAACACTGAGGCTTTCTTT.

J is TRBJ2-4 and V is TRBV5-5; tentative D call: TRBD2 (5 bases). Looked up from germline, CDR1 is SGHKS and CDR2 is YYEKEE (reference sequence). CDR3 size: 15 residues. Trimming took 2 bases from V and 6 from J, leaving 15 bases between them. CDR3 sequence (DNA): TGTGCCAGCAGCTTTGAATACGGAGAGGGAAACATTCAGTACTTC. Translating gives CASSFEYGEGNIQYF.

The chain links TRBV6-2 or TRBV6-3 to TRBJ2-5; no clear D. CDR3 length: 12 amino acids. The germline CDR1 and CDR2 sequences are MNHEY and SVGEGT. Trimming took off 6 bases at V and 5 bases at J, with 10 bases between the two ends. The CDR3 DNA is TGTGCCAGCAGCCCGATGATTGAGACCCAGTACTTC. As protein: CASSPMIETQYF.

This clonotype was counted once. CDR3 region: CASAGRGFHAYEQYF. Written as DNA, the CDR3 is TGTGCCAGCGCCGGGCGGGGGTTCCACGCCTACGAGCAGTACTTC. The chain uses TRBV6-2 or TRBV6-3 and TRBJ2-7, with 7 positions matching TRBD2. Germline values: CDR1 MNHEY, CDR2 SVGEGT. This CDR3 spans 15 amino acids. The V segment lost 8 bases and the J segment 2 bases; nucleotides outside the gene matches: 12.

The chain links TRBV12-3 or TRBV12-4 to TRBJ2-7, with 8 bases lining up with TRBD1. J was trimmed by 0 bases and V by 0 bases; bases with no gene match: 4. The CDR3 loop spans 16 amino acids. The DNA for the CDR3 is TGTGCCAGCAGTTTAGCGGGACAGGCAAGCTCCTACGAGCAGTACTTC. It translates to CASSLAGQASSYEQYF.

The chain links TRBV7-9 to TRBJ1-6; D is perhaps TRBD1 (5 bases). The CDR3 is 14 residues long. CDR1 and CDR2 from the germline V gene are SEHNR and FQNEAQ (reference sequence). V gave up 2 bases and J gave up 12 bases, with 14 bases separating them. The CDR3 DNA sequence: TGTGCCAGCAGCTTAATTACAGGACTGGAACCCCTCCACTTT. Translated, it gives CASSLITGLEPLHF.

This clonotype was detected a few times. The V gene is TRBV12-3 or TRBV12-4, the J gene TRBJ1-3; D gene ambiguous. V lost 2 bases and J lost 0, with 11 bases in between. CDR3 length: 16 residues. The CDR3 sequence is CASSLSSVPSGNTIYF. Here the CDR3 DNA reads TGTGCCAGCAGTTTATCGTCAGTCCCCTCTGGAAACACCATATATTTT.

Worth noting for this clonotype: At one end, the junction sequence differs from germline, possibly due to a read error. The rearrangement uses TRBV7-7 and TRBJ2-3; TRBD1 might be the D (6 bases). The CDR3 sequence is 16 residues long. CDR1 SSHAT and CDR2 FNYEAQ come from the germline V gene (reference sequence). This CDR3 is CASSLLSDSSTDTQYF. Written as DNA, the CDR3 is TGTGCTAGCAGCTTACTTTCGGACAGTAGCACAGATACGCAGTATTTT.

The count of this clonotype is one. The chain employs TRBV27 and TRBJ2-1, with 8 bases lining up with TRBD2. The germline CDR1 and CDR2 sequences are MNHEY and SMNVEV (reference sequence). V was pared by 3 bases and J by 2 bases, with 6 bases of the junction left unmatched. The CDR3 runs 16 residues. Written as DNA, the CDR3 is TGTGCCAGCAGTTTTCTTAGCGGGACTCCCTACAATGAGCAGTTCTTC. Translation: CASSFLSGTPYNEQFF.

The chain has TRBV18 and TRBJ2-7; D not certain. The ends were cut back, 4 bases at V and 6 bases at J, with 25 bases in the middle. Germline CDR1 is KGHSH and CDR2 is LQKENI. This CDR3 has 17 residues. The DNA of the CDR3 is TGTGCCAGCTCACTTCGAATAGCTATTCCCCTAGTCACCGAGCAGTACTTC. As protein: CASSLRIAIPLVTEQYF.

This clonotype came up a few times. The chain employs TRBV29-1 and TRBJ2-7; no definite D call. Germline loops: CDR1 SQVTM, CDR2 ANQGSEA. V lost 7 bases to trimming and J lost 2 bases, with 12 bases between them. The CDR3 covers 12 residues. CDR3 nucleotides: TGCAGCGCCAAAACAGAAACCTACGAGCAGTACTTC. Translation: CSAKTETYEQYF.

The rearrangement links TRBV20-1 to TRBJ2-5; D is unresolved. There are 12 residues in the CDR3. Trimming removed 7 bases at V and 1 base at J, with 10 bases between. Germline V gives CDR1 DFQATT, CDR2 SNEGSKA (reference sequence). This chain's CDR3 is CSVRTTQETQYF. CDR3 bases: TGCAGTGTAAGGACGACCCAAGAGACCCAGTACTTC.